One sample yielded the 18 T cell receptor beta chains listed below, sequenced in a study of blood T cell repertoires in COVID-19. Only in-frame clones appear in the TCRdb table, and some are missing; sequencing was by immunoSEQ multiplex PCR. The table shows around 260,000 clones, with roughly 87% occurring only once. Sequenced input: peripheral blood. The receptors here all came from a human donor in a cohort sampled during active COVID-19.

CDR3 sequence reads: CASSQGALQEAFF. The CDR3 DNA follows: TGCGCCAGCAGCCAAGGAGCACTTCAAGAAGCTTTCTTT. The chain carries TRBV4-1 and TRBJ1-1; no firm D call. Trimming stripped 1 base from V and 8 bases from J, with 11 bases between. Germline V gene sequence: CDR1 MGHRA, CDR2 YSYEKL. This CDR3 has 13 amino acids.

The rearrangement uses TRBV5-6 and TRBJ1-6; 8 positions agree with TRBD1. V lost 4 bases, J lost 7 bases, and 4 bases stayed unmatched. The CDR3 sequence is 14 residues long. Per the germline V gene, CDR1 is SGHDT and CDR2 is YYEEEE. In nucleotides, the CDR3 is TGTGCCAGCAGCCGGACAGGGCCCAATTCACCCCTCCACTTT. Its protein is CASSRTGPNSPLHF.

The gene calls are TRBV6-5 and TRBJ2-7; tentatively, D is TRBD1 (7 bases). V lost 5 bases to trimming and J lost 7 bases, with 12 bases between them. This CDR3 spans 12 amino acids. CDR1 MNHEY and CDR2 SVGAGI come from the germline V gene. The DNA for the CDR3 is TGTGCCAGCAGTCCGACAGGGAGGGAGCAGTACTTC. This translates into CASSPTGREQYF.

V is TRBV29-1 and J is TRBJ1-2, with 8 bases fitting TRBD1. The CDR3 totals 16 residues. The V and J ends lost 5 bases and 4 bases, in that order; junction bases with no gene match: 15. Germline V gene data show CDR1 as SQVTM and CDR2 as ANQGSEA. The CDR3 loop reads CSVHPGQDDGPYGYTF. In DNA form, the CDR3 reads TGCAGCGTTCACCCGGGACAGGATGACGGGCCCTATGGCTACACCTTC.

V and J are TRBV28 and TRBJ2-7; TRBD2 might be the D (5 bases). The germline V gene has CDR1 MDHEN and CDR2 SYDVKM. The CDR3 is made up of 14 amino acids. The V and J ends lost 6 bases and 1 base respectively, with 13 bases between them. CDR3 nucleotide sequence: TGTGCCAGCAGCTCACTAGGGCCTTCCTACGAGCAGTACTTC. This sequence encodes CASSSLGPSYEQYF.

The chain is built from TRBV18 and TRBJ1-3; D call uncertain. The CDR3 length is 13 residues. Per germline, CDR1 KGHSH and CDR2 LQKENI. Trimming took off 3 bases at V and 7 bases at J, with 10 bases between the two ends. The CDR3: CASSPPTLNTIYF. Here the CDR3 DNA reads TGTGCCAGCTCACCTCCTACCCTGAACACCATATATTTT.

This clone has a single count. J is TRBJ2-5 and V is TRBV5-1; 11 bases map to TRBD1. Per germline, CDR1 SGHRS and CDR2 YFSETQ. J was trimmed by 4 bases and V by 3 bases; bases with no gene match: 11. CDR3 size: 17 residues. The CDR3 nucleotides are TGCGCCAGCAGCTGGGCCCCCGGACAGGGGGCCGGAGAGACCCAGTACTTC. Amino acids: CASSWAPGQGAGETQYF.

The rearrangement joins TRBV10-2 to TRBJ2-2; 8 bases are a match to TRBD2. V lost 6 bases to trimming and J lost 1 base; unmatched junction nucleotides: 4. The CDR3 is 15 residues long. Germline CDR1 and CDR2: WSHSY and SAAADI. CDR3 DNA: TGCGCCAGCAGGGAGAGCGGGAGGAACACCGGGGAGCTGTTTTTT. It is translated as CASRESGRNTGELFF.

The V and J genes are TRBV18 and TRBJ1-1, with D possibly matching TRBD1 (5 bases). Per the germline V gene, CDR1 is KGHSH and CDR2 is LQKENI. There are 15 residues in the CDR3. Trimming removed 2 bases from V and 3 bases from J, with 13 bases in between. This chain's CDR3 is CASSPAGIWDTEAFF. In nucleotides, the CDR3 is TGTGCCAGCTCACCAGCAGGGATCTGGGACACTGAAGCTTTCTTT.

The V gene is TRBV4-2, the J gene TRBJ2-1; 10 nucleotides agree with TRBD2. This CDR3 spans 15 amino acids. From germline, CDR1 is LGHNA and CDR2 YNFKEQ. The J segment lost 2 bases and the V segment lost 6 bases, leaving 4 bases of the junction unmatched. CDR3 region: CASSLGTSAYNEQFF. The CDR3 coding sequence is TGTGCCAGCAGTCTCGGGACTAGCGCCTACAATGAGCAGTTCTTC.

The CDR3 protein is CSVVAGPSSGNTIYF. In DNA, the CDR3 is TGCAGCGTTGTAGCGGGACCGTCCTCTGGAAACACCATATATTTT. V usage is TRBV29-1 and J usage is TRBJ1-3; D is possibly TRBD1 (5 bases). The CDR3 totals 15 residues. Trimming shortened V by 4 bases and J by 0 bases, and 13 bases separated the two germline ends. Germline V lookup: CDR1 SQVTM, CDR2 ANQGSEA.

V usage is TRBV24-1 and J usage is TRBJ2-5, with 10 bases matching TRBD1. CDR1 is KGHDR and CDR2 is SFDVKD in the germline V gene. The CDR3 extends over 15 amino acids. The V and J ends lost 5 bases and 5 bases, in that order; junction bases with no gene match: 7. The CDR3 here is CATSVGTGARETQYF. CDR3 nucleotides: TGTGCCACCAGTGTCGGGACAGGGGCACGGGAGACCCAGTACTTC.

J is TRBJ1-5 and V is TRBV14; D not certain. Germline V gives CDR1 SGHDN, CDR2 FVKESK. The ends were cut back, 4 bases at V and 5 bases at J, with 9 bases in the middle. The CDR3 covers 13 residues. The CDR3 loop is CASSPGLDQPQHF. In DNA, the CDR3 is TGTGCCAGCAGCCCCGGTCTGGATCAGCCCCAGCATTTT.

This chain connects TRBV16 to TRBJ2-1, with TRBD2 matching 12 bases. Looked up from germline, CDR1 is KGHSY and CDR2 is FQNENV. This CDR3 contains 15 residues. J gave up 7 bases and V 2 bases, and 3 bases lay outside the gene matches. CDR3 residues: CASSQLAGGGNEQFF. DNA of the CDR3: TGTGCCAGCAGCCAACTAGCGGGAGGGGGGAATGAGCAGTTCTTC. Full variable domain (remainder filled in from reference TRBV16 and TRBJ2-1): GEEVAQTPKHLVRGEGQKAKLYCAPIKGHSYVFWYQQVLKNEFKFLISFQNENVFDETGMPKERFSAKCLPNSPCSLEIQATKLEDSAVYFCASSQLAGGGNEQFFGPGTRLTVL.

This clone occurred a few times. V is TRBV7-9 and J is TRBJ1-4, with 7 bases matching TRBD1. The germline CDR1 and CDR2 sequences are SEHNR and FQNEAQ (reference sequence). The CDR3 length is 14 residues. V lost 8 bases, J lost 10 bases, and 13 bases stayed unmatched. CDR3 in amino acids: CASDSQGGAGKLFF. As DNA, the CDR3 is TGTGCCAGCGACTCTCAAGGGGGCGCAGGAAAACTGTTTTTT.

The chain employs TRBV7-6 and TRBJ2-1; 10 positions match TRBD1. CDR1 and CDR2 from the germline V gene are SGHVS and FNYEAQ. The J segment lost 6 bases and the V segment lost 5 bases, leaving 7 bases of the junction unmatched. The CDR3 is 15 amino acids. This CDR3 reads CASSSTGTGANEQFF. The CDR3, as DNA: TGTGCCAGCAGCAGTACCGGGACAGGGGCCAATGAGCAGTTCTTC.

The chain carries TRBV18 and TRBJ2-3; D possibly corresponds to TRBD2 (7 bases). The CDR3 runs to 14 residues. CDR1 and CDR2 (germline): KGHSH, LQKENI. Deletions cut 6 bases from V and 4 bases from J, with 14 bases between. The CDR3 DNA is TGTGCCAGCTCCAGTACAGGGAGGGCAGATACGCAGTATTTT. Translating gives CASSSTGRADTQYF. Together with reference TRBV18 and TRBJ2-3, the CDR3 gives the full variable domain: NAGVMQNPRHLVRRRGQEARLRCSPMKGHSHVYWYRQLPEEGLKFMVYLQKENIIDESGMPKERFSAEFPKEGPSILRIQQVVRGDSAAYFCASSSTGRADTQYFGPGTRLTVL.

The chain has TRBV7-2 and TRBJ2-5, with D possibly being TRBD1 (6 bases). Germline V gene sequence: CDR1 SGHTA, CDR2 FQGNSA. Trimming left V 1 base short and J 2 bases short, with 11 bases between. This CDR3 region has 15 residues. CDR3 in amino acids: CASSLDRTAQETQYF. CDR3 DNA sequence: TGTGCCAGCAGCTTAGACCGGACAGCTCAAGAGACCCAGTACTTC.